This T cell receptor (beta chain) was recorded in a study of beta chain features in type 1 diabetes. Study-level results: VDJ junctions from patients with type 1 diabetes contained fewer insertions and more deletions. Unsettled here was the matter of whether HLA type influences TCRB rearrangement. Moderate yet significant TCRB CDR3 shortening was seen in Type 1 diabetes patients in all four CD4+ subsets.

In its sample, this clone was seen a few times. Its antigen is undetermined. Reverse transcribing all isolated RNA meant expressed TCRB transcripts were sequenced. The table came from immunoSEQ multiplex PCR; TCRdb's copy has only in-frame clones and leaves some out. The table lists hundreds of thousands of clones, 9.3% of them singletons. Trimming stripped 6 bases from V and 1 base from J, with 10 bases between. The CDR3 sequence is 13 residues long. Germline V lookup: CDR1 MDHEN, CDR2 SYDVKM. This rearrangement joins TRBV28 to TRBJ2-7; tentatively, D is TRBD1 (6 bases). Sequencing used central memory CD4+ T cells from blood. This clonotype was sampled from a young man with type 1 diabetes. Here the CDR3 reads CASSYQGSYEQYF. Here the CDR3 DNA reads TGTGCCAGCAGCTACCAGGGGTCCTACGAGCAGTACTTC.